Listed below are T cell receptor beta chains from one sample, sequenced in a study of cytomegalovirus exposure and HLA in healthy donors. The protocol was immunoSEQ multiplex PCR, while the TCRdb copy is restricted to in-frame clones and leaves out a portion. The repertoire consists of 150,000 or so clones, with roughly 91% occurring once and the leading ten covering around 3.4%. Sequencing used PBMCs. Source of these receptors: a woman aged 18-29 years in good health and CMV-seropositive. CDR3s include the opening cysteine and the closing phenylalanine or tryptophan. A D gene is named only where the DNA matches it firmly. The size field is filled for only some rows; it gives once, few, many or a size class.

TRBV5-1	.	.	15	TRBJ2-3	TGCGCCAGCAGCTTGGGTTCAGGGCCGGCGGATACGCAGTATTTT	CASSLGSGPADTQYF
TRBV6-1	TRBD1	.	15	TRBJ1-5	TGTGCCAGCAGTCCCGACAGGGCTTTCAATCAGCCCCAGCATTTT	CASSPDRAFNQPQHF
TRBV19	.	.	14	TRBJ2-7	TGTGCCAGTAGTACGACAGGCCTCTCCTACGAGCAGTACTTC	CASSTTGLSYEQYF
TRBV18	TRBD1	once	18	TRBJ2-7	TGTGCCAGCTCACCCATGGGGGCAGGGGGCTTGGGTGCGGCCGAGCAGTACTTC	CASSPMGAGGLGAAEQYF
TRBV27	.	.	13	TRBJ1-1	TGTGCCAGCAGTTCCCCCCCCGGAGGGGAAGCTTTCTTT	CASSSPPGGEAFF
TRBV4-1	TRBD2	.	15	TRBJ2-7	TGCGCCAGCAGCCAAGGACTAGCGGGAGTCTACGAGCAGTACTTC	CASSQGLAGVYEQYF
TRBV19	.	once	13	TRBJ1-1	TGTGCCAGTAGTACGGGACAGAACACTGAAGCTTTCTTT	CASSTGQNTEAFF
TRBV6-1	.	.	13	TRBJ2-7	TGTGCCAGCAGGGAGACAGGTTCATACGAGCAGTACTTC	CASRETGSYEQYF
TRBV11-3	TRBD1	.	12	TRBJ2-7	TGTGCCAGCAGTTGGGACAGCCACGAGCAGTACTTC	CASSWDSHEQYF
TRBV2	TRBD2	.	12	TRBJ2-7	TGTGCCATCCGGACTAGCGGAAACGAGCAGTACTTC	CAIRTSGNEQYF
TRBV13	TRBD2	.	17	TRBJ2-5	TGTGCCAGCAGCTCCTCAATGACTAGCGGCATTCAAGAGACCCAGTACTTC	CASSSSMTSGIQETQYF
TRBV5-6	.	.	13	TRBJ2-3	TGTGCCAGCAGCTTCCAGGTCGAAGATACGCAGTATTTT	CASSFQVEDTQYF
TRBV5-1	.	.	14	TRBJ2-7	TGCGCCAGCAGCTTAAGCGTGGGAGTCTACGAGCAGTACTTC	CASSLSVGVYEQYF
TRBV7-9	TRBD1	.	15	TRBJ1-5	TGTGCCAGCAGCCTTGGGACAGGGGGCCGGCAGCCCCAGCATTTT	CASSLGTGGRQPQHF
TRBV2	TRBD1	once	14	TRBJ2-1	TGTGCCAGCATGGGCCTAAGACAGGGGAATGAGCAGTTCTTC	CASMGLRQGNEQFF
TRBV18	TRBD2	.	19	TRBJ2-4	TGTGCCAGCTCACCTGTGCTAGCGGGAGGCCACCTAGCCAAAAACATTCAGTACTTC	CASSPVLAGGHLAKNIQYF